Listed below are T cell receptor beta chains from one sample, sequenced in a study of T cell responses to AZD1222 COVID-19 vaccine. The assay was immunoSEQ multiplex PCR, and TCRdb's table has in-frame clones only and misses some. The repertoire includes about 81,000 clones, 90% of them detected once, and about 5.4% sits in the top ten. The sequenced sample was peripheral blood, obtained 28 days after the second AZD1222 dose. The receptors were sampled from an adult who received the AZD1222 COVID-19 vaccine. The CDR3 runs from the conserved cysteine through the conserved F or W. The order of the fields is J gene, D gene, clone size, V gene, CDR3 protein, CDR3 DNA. The D gene is left open where the match is weak. Rows may omit the clone size; those that give it use once, few, many or a size class.

TRBJ1-6,TRBD1,-,TRBV2,CASSEGDRRGSPLHF,TGTGCCAGCAGTGAAGGGGACAGGAGGGGTTCACCCCTCCACTTT
TRBJ1-1,-,-,TRBV6-1,CASREGQGRTEAFF,TGTGCCAGCAGGGAAGGTCAGGGGCGAACTGAAGCTTTCTTT
TRBJ2-1,TRBD2,-,TRBV6-4,CASSLLAGGSYNEQFF,TGTGCCAGCAGTTTACTAGCGGGGGGTTCTTACAATGAGCAGTTCTTC
TRBJ2-2,-,-,TRBV6-1,CASSEGRSNTGELFF,TGTGCCAGCAGTGAAGGTCGGTCGAACACCGGGGAGCTGTTTTTT
TRBJ1-2,-,-,TRBV20-1,CSSPGGYTF,TGCAGTTCCCCAGGGGGCTACACCTTC
TRBJ1-1,TRBD1,-,TRBV19,CASSNWGTGGMNTEAFF,TGTGCCAGTAGTAATTGGGGGACAGGGGGCATGAACACTGAAGCTTTCTTT
TRBJ1-4,-,-,TRBV7-8,CASSPVERLSEKLFF,TGTGCCAGCAGCCCCGTAGAGCGGTTGAGCGAAAAACTGTTTTTT
TRBJ1-6,-,-,TRBV7-2,CASSLVVEGSPLHF,TGTGCCAGCAGCTTAGTTGTAGAAGGATCACCCCTCCACTTT
TRBJ1-2,-,-,TRBV5-6,CASSWGVGGNYYGYTF,TGTGCCAGCAGCTGGGGTGTCGGGGGAAACTACTATGGCTACACCTTC
TRBJ1-2,-,-,TRBV4-2,CASSQANYGYTF,TGTGCCAGCAGCCAAGCTAACTATGGCTACACCTTC
TRBJ1-2,TRBD1,-,TRBV2,CASGQVSTYGYTF,TGTGCCAGCGGACAGGTCTCGACCTATGGCTACACCTTC
TRBJ1-2,-,-,TRBV12-3/TRBV12-4,CASTRLYGYTF,TGTGCCAGCACCCGCCTCTATGGCTACACCTTC
TRBJ2-7,-,-,TRBV28,CASSLGQGYEQYF,TGTGCCAGCAGTTTAGGGCAGGGCTACGAGCAGTACTTC
TRBJ1-2,-,-,TRBV24-1,CATSDPGTLYGYTF,TGTGCCACCAGTGATCCCGGGACACTCTATGGCTACACCTTC
TRBJ1-3,-,many,TRBV30,CAWSAPVGAGHTIYF,TGTGCCTGGAGTGCCCCAGTAGGGGCCGGCCACACCATATATTTT
TRBJ2-3,-,-,TRBV10-3,CAISGIPGGEDTQYF,TGTGCCATCAGTGGGATTCCCGGGGGCGAAGATACGCAGTATTTT
TRBJ2-3,-,once,TRBV5-1,CASSRRGQSTDTQYF,TGCGCCAGCAGTCGCCGGGGACAAAGCACAGATACGCAGTATTTT
TRBJ2-1,-,-,TRBV6-5,CASSSPPLAEQFF,TGTGCCAGCAGTTCCCCTCCCTTGGCTGAGCAGTTCTTC
TRBJ2-1,TRBD1,-,TRBV12-3/TRBV12-4,CASSRDRRNEQFF,TGTGCCAGCAGTAGGGACAGGCGGAATGAGCAGTTCTTC
TRBJ1-2,-,-,TRBV28,CASTATGTDYGYTF,TGTGCCAGCACCGCCACCGGGACGGACTATGGCTACACCTTC
TRBJ1-2,-,few,TRBV7-2,CASSSGGLIGYTF,TGTGCCAGCAGTTCCGGTGGGCTCATTGGCTACACCTTC
TRBJ1-1,TRBD1,-,TRBV29-1,CSVRTGDTEAFF,TGCAGCGTCCGGACAGGGGACACTGAAGCTTTCTTT
TRBJ2-3,TRBD2,-,TRBV9,CASSPGTSISTDTQYF,TGTGCCAGCAGCCCCGGGACTAGCATCAGCACAGATACGCAGTATTTT
TRBJ1-2,-,few,TRBV5-6,CASSPGLNYGYTF,TGTGCCAGCAGCCCAGGACTCAACTATGGCTACACCTTC
TRBJ2-4,-,-,TRBV13,CASSFRGAKNIQYF,TGTGCCAGCAGCTTTCGGGGAGCCAAAAACATTCAGTACTTC
TRBJ1-1,-,-,TRBV9,CASSVWLNTEAFF,TGTGCCAGCAGCGTCTGGTTGAACACTGAAGCTTTCTTT
TRBJ2-5,TRBD2,-,TRBV7-8,CASTFTSGAPQETQYF,TGTGCCAGCACCTTTACTAGCGGGGCGCCCCAAGAGACCCAGTACTTC
TRBJ1-5,TRBD1,few,TRBV7-9,CASSPGQGAGQPQHF,TGTGCCAGCAGCCCAGGACAGGGGGCAGGTCAGCCCCAGCATTTT
TRBJ1-5,-,-,TRBV19,CATGHRPWVAENQPQHF,TGTGCCACCGGACATCGACCTTGGGTGGCTGAAAATCAGCCCCAGCATTTT
TRBJ2-3,-,-,TRBV5-4,CASSLKTEPLTDTQYF,TGTGCCAGCAGCTTGAAAACAGAGCCACTCACAGATACGCAGTATTTT
TRBJ2-7,-,once,TRBV2,CASSEGLVPSYEQYF,TGTGCCAGCAGTGAAGGACTAGTCCCTTCCTACGAGCAGTACTTC
TRBJ2-3,-,-,TRBV20-1,CSASKVSGAGQYF,TGCAGTGCTAGTAAGGTTAGCGGTGCGGGGCAGTATTTT
TRBJ1-2,-,-,TRBV5-4,CASSFVGINYGYTF,TGTGCCAGCAGCTTCGTAGGGATTAACTATGGCTACACCTTC
TRBJ2-3,-,-,TRBV28,CASSPGRAVDTQYF,TGTGCCAGCAGTCCCGGCCGGGCAGTGGATACGCAGTATTTT
TRBJ2-2,-,once,TRBV6-5,CASSYEPNTGELFF,TGTGCCAGCAGTTATGAGCCGAACACCGGGGAGCTGTTTTTT
TRBJ1-4,-,once,TRBV6-5,CASSLLGGGYEKLFF,TGTGCCAGCAGTCTTCTCGGCGGGGGGTATGAAAAACTGTTTTTT
TRBJ2-5,-,once,TRBV24-1,CATSESRYQETQYF,TGTGCCACCAGTGAATCTCGGTACCAAGAGACCCAGTACTTC
TRBJ1-4,-,-,TRBV24-1,CATSPPPSAATNEKLFF,TGTGCCACCTCACCTCCACCAAGCGCGGCAACTAATGAAAAACTGTTTTTT
TRBJ1-5,-,-,TRBV30,CAWSPSRDQPQHF,TGTGCCTGGAGTCCGTCCCGGGATCAGCCCCAGCATTTT
TRBJ1-6,TRBD1,-,TRBV5-1,CASSIGTGNSPLHF,TGCGCCAGCAGCATTGGGACAGGGAATTCACCCCTCCACTTT
TRBJ1-1,-,-,TRBV19,CASSIRMNTEAFF,TGTGCCAGTAGTATACGAATGAACACTGAAGCTTTCTTT